This T cell receptor beta chain was identified in a study of T cell responses to AZD1222 COVID-19 vaccine. About this clone: What it binds is not known.

Second-dose intervals of approximately 4 or approximately 12 weeks were pooled. Study outcomes and limitations: Targeting of unmutated variant regions was reportedly seen in nearly half of spike-specific TCRs. Across the whole spike, CD4 TCRs peaked at regions 160-218 and 743-854.

The method was immunoSEQ multiplex PCR; TCRdb's version includes in-frame clones alone and lacks a portion of them. Of over 150,000 clones in the sample, 88% were seen once. CDR1 and CDR2 (germline): SGDLS, YYNGEE. CDR3 size: 12 residues. V lost 4 bases, J lost 7 bases, and 11 bases lay in between. The V and J genes are TRBV9 and TRBJ1-2; no reliable D call. This receptor was obtained from an adult who received the AZD1222 COVID-19 vaccine. Sample: peripheral blood, taken 28 days after the second AZD1222 dose. The CDR3 reads CASSSPGLGYTF. For the CDR3, the DNA is TGTGCCAGCAGCTCCCCGGGTCTTGGCTACACCTTC.